The 21 T cell receptor beta chains presented below share a single source sample, sequenced in a study of shared clonotypes between healthy human individuals. Using immunoSEQ multiplex PCR, the repertoire was profiled, and TCRdb retains in-frame clones only, with some absent. The sample includes roughly 1.5 million clones, 95% to 99% seen only once; the top ten take 0.4% to 0.55%. Sequenced: naive CD4+ T cells sorted from blood. Regarding subset: CD45RA+ positively selected. These receptors came from a man under 40 in good health.

The chain couples TRBV5-4 to TRBJ2-5, with D unclear. The CDR3 spans 12 residues. Germline CDR1 and CDR2: SGHNT and YYREEE (reference sequence). The V end lost 7 bases, the J end lost 5 bases, and 12 bases lay between the germline ends. The CDR3: CASGPVLETQYF. DNA for the CDR3: TGTGCCAGCGGCCCTGTATTGGAGACCCAGTACTTC.

With regard to this clone: Other DNA sequences in the same sample also yield this CDR3. The chain recombines TRBV25-1 with TRBJ2-3, with 8 bases that match TRBD2. Germline lookup yields CDR1 MGHDK and CDR2 SYGVNS. Losses at the gene ends were 4 bases for V and 2 bases for J; bases not matched to a gene: 11. CDR3 length equals 17 residues. The DNA for the CDR3 is TGTGCCAGCAGTGCCTACGGGACTAGGGGCCTCACAGATACGCAGTATTTT. Its translation is CASSAYGTRGLTDTQYF. The variable domain in full, completed from reference TRBV25-1 and TRBJ2-3, reads EADIYQTPRYLVIGTGKKITLECSQTMGHDKMYWYQQDPGMELHLIHYSYGVNSTEKGDLSSESTVSRIRTEHFPLTLESARPSHTSQYLCASSAYGTRGLTDTQYFGPGTRLTVL.

The rearrangement uses TRBV9 and TRBJ2-3, with TRBD1 identical over 7 bases. The length of the CDR3 is 13 residues. Germline V gene data show CDR1 as SGDLS and CDR2 as YYNGEE. Trimming removed 3 bases from V and 3 bases from J; junction bases left unmatched: 1. DNA for the CDR3: TGTGCCAGCAGCGAACAGGGGACAGATACGCAGTATTTT. As protein: CASSEQGTDTQYF. The variable domain in full, with the rest retrieved from reference TRBV9 and TRBJ2-3, is DSGVTQTPKHLITATGQRVTLRCSPRSGDLSVYWYQQSLDQGLQFLIQYYNGEERAKGNILERFSAQQFPDLHSELNLSSLELGDSALYFCASSEQGTDTQYFGPGTRLTVL.

V is TRBV12-5 and J is TRBJ2-3; 11 bases are shared with TRBD2. Germline CDR1 and CDR2: LGHNT and FRNRAP. After removal of 1 base from V and 2 bases from J, the junction contained 2 bases not matched to a gene. The length of the CDR3 is 16 residues. CDR3 sequence reads: CASGLGLAGFTDTQYF. CDR3 coding DNA: TGTGCTAGTGGTTTGGGACTAGCGGGATTCACAGATACGCAGTATTTT.

The chain has TRBV28 and TRBJ2-1; 11 positions match TRBD1. V lost 6 bases to trimming and J lost 7 bases; unmatched junction nucleotides: 5. Germline CDR1 is MDHEN and CDR2 is SYDVKM. The CDR3 has 14 amino acids. The CDR3 sequence: CASRGQGALNEQFF. Written as DNA, the CDR3 is TGTGCCAGCAGAGGACAGGGGGCTTTGAATGAGCAGTTCTTC.

The chain links TRBV5-4 to TRBJ2-2; perhaps TRBD1 as D (6 bases). The V gene's germline CDR1 is SGHNT and CDR2 YYREEE (reference sequence). V gave up 7 bases and J gave up 4 bases, with 11 bases separating them. The CDR3 is 13 residues long. In DNA form, the CDR3 reads TGTGCCAGCGGCAGGGGCCTCACCGGGGAGCTGTTTTTT. Translation gives CASGRGLTGELFF.

The genes are TRBV6-5 and TRBJ2-7, with TRBD1 matching 7 bases. The CDR3 runs 14 residues. J was trimmed by 2 bases and V by 1 base; bases with no gene match: 2. CDR1 and CDR2 (germline): MNHEY, SVGAGI. CDR3 in DNA: TGTGCCAGCAGTTACTTTAGGGGGCCCTACGAGCAGTACTTC. It translates to CASSYFRGPYEQYF.

This chain links TRBV28 with TRBJ2-7; 8 bases are shared with TRBD2. The trim removed 5 bases at V and 3 bases at J, leaving 12 bases unmatched. Germline CDR1 reads MDHEN; CDR2 reads SYDVKM. The CDR3 consists of 16 residues. Written as DNA, the CDR3 is TGTGCCAGCAGTCCGGCATGGGCGGGAGGAGGCTACGAGCAGTACTTC. Its translation is CASSPAWAGGGYEQYF.

The chain carries TRBV10-3 and TRBJ1-2; D unclear. CDR3 length equals 14 residues. Germline V lookup: CDR1 ENHRY, CDR2 SYGVKD. V lost 6 bases and J 2 bases, leaving 13 bases between the germline ends. The CDR3, as DNA: TGTGCCATCAGCGGTTTGTCGGCGAACTATGGCTACACCTTC. Its translation is CAISGLSANYGYTF.

The chain links TRBV7-8 to TRBJ1-5; D perhaps matches TRBD1 (5 bases). The CDR3 consists of 14 residues. Germline lookup yields CDR1 SGHVS and CDR2 FQNEAQ. The germline V and J ends were trimmed by 3 bases and 5 bases, with 11 bases remaining between them. The CDR3 spells CASSLSRVDQPQHF. The CDR3, as DNA: TGTGCCAGCAGCTTGAGCAGGGTAGATCAGCCCCAGCATTTT.

The chain employs TRBV5-8 and TRBJ1-5, with D perhaps TRBD1 (5 bases). Germline-derived CDR1 and CDR2 are SGHTS and YDEGEE. Trimming cost V 4 bases and J 0 bases, with 20 bases left between them. This CDR3 is 18 amino acids long. The CDR3 reads CASSNWGGTGYSNQPQHF. CDR3 in DNA: TGTGCCAGCAGCAATTGGGGGGGTACTGGGTATAGCAATCAGCCCCAGCATTTT.

The CDR3 nucleotides read TGTGCCTGGAGTGGACCTTTTACCTCGGGCAATCAGCCCCAGCATTTT. As protein: CAWSGPFTSGNQPQHF. The V gene is TRBV30, the J gene TRBJ1-5; D is unresolved. V dropped 1 base and J dropped 2 bases, with 15 bases sitting between them. This CDR3 has 16 amino acids. Germline V gives CDR1 GTSNPN, CDR2 SVGIG (reference sequence).

This chain links TRBV7-2 with TRBJ2-7; D possibly matches TRBD1 or TRBD2 (5 bases each). Germline CDR1 reads SGHTA; CDR2 reads FQGNSA. The CDR3 runs 14 residues. V shed 2 bases and J shed 5 bases, with 13 bases lying between them. CDR3 sequence: CASSLSRGHNEQYF. DNA for the CDR3: TGTGCCAGCAGCTTATCTCGGGGCCATAACGAGCAGTACTTC.

The rearrangement links TRBV2 to TRBJ2-3, with D uncertain. The V and J ends lost 3 bases and 0 bases respectively, with 13 bases between them. CDR3 size: 16 residues. Germline CDR1 is SNHLY and CDR2 is FYNNEI. CDR3 in amino acids: CASSEYDPASTDTQYF. The CDR3 DNA reads TGTGCCAGCAGTGAGTATGACCCCGCTAGCACAGATACGCAGTATTTT.

This clone was seen a single time. This chain joins TRBV10-2 and TRBJ1-5; D uncertain. The V and J ends lost 4 bases and 0 bases respectively, with 13 bases between them. The CDR3 spans 16 residues. Germline-derived CDR1 and CDR2 are WSHSY and SAAADI. Written as DNA, the CDR3 is TGCGCCAGCAGTGTGGGGTGGCCTCATAGCAATCAGCCCCAGCATTTT. Protein product: CASSVGWPHSNQPQHF.

The chain is built from TRBV5-5 and TRBJ1-1, with 9 bases that match TRBD1. Germline V lookup: CDR1 SGHKS, CDR2 YYEKEE (reference sequence). The CDR3 extends over 15 amino acids. V lost 5 bases to trimming and J lost 5 bases; unmatched junction nucleotides: 10. CDR3 protein: CASRYLDRGGTEAFF. DNA of the CDR3: TGTGCCAGCAGATATCTGGACAGGGGAGGGACTGAAGCTTTCTTT.

J is TRBJ2-5 and V is TRBV6-6, with 9 bases identical to TRBD1. Trimming at V came to 5 bases and at J to 5 bases, leaving 3 bases not matched to a gene. Germline-derived CDR1 and CDR2 are MNHNY and SVGAGI (reference sequence). CDR3 length: 13 amino acids. The CDR3 spells CASSTTGGETQYF. CDR3 coding DNA: TGTGCCAGCAGTACAACAGGGGGCGAGACCCAGTACTTC.

This clone has just one count. The chain is built from TRBV5-1 and TRBJ2-7; 12 bases align to TRBD1. With 0 bases clipped from V and 6 bases from J, the junction kept 13 bases outside the gene matches. The V gene's germline CDR1 is SGHRS and CDR2 YFSETQ. The CDR3 runs to 18 residues. For the CDR3, the DNA is TGCGCCAGCAGCTTGGTTGGGACAGGGGGCGTTTATTCAGGCGAGCAGTACTTC. As protein: CASSLVGTGGVYSGEQYF.

This clone was detected only once. This chain connects TRBV30 to TRBJ2-2; D unclear. CDR1 GTSNPN and CDR2 SVGIG come from the germline V gene (reference sequence). There are 14 residues in the CDR3. Trimming pared 0 bases from V and 1 base from J, leaving 6 bases between. Here the CDR3 reads CAWSVLMNTGELFF. Written as DNA, the CDR3 is TGTGCCTGGAGTGTACTTATGAACACCGGGGAGCTGTTTTTT.

The chain combines TRBV5-5 with TRBJ1-2; no definite D call. Looked up from germline, CDR1 is SGHKS and CDR2 is YYEKEE (reference sequence). CDR3 size: 14 residues. V lost 1 base and J 7 bases, leaving 14 bases between the germline ends. The DNA of the CDR3 is TGTGCCAGCAGCTTGCGGGCGCCGGGAGGTGGCTACACCTTC. It codes for CASSLRAPGGGYTF.

The J gene is TRBJ2-1, the V gene TRBV29-1, with D perhaps TRBD2 (5 bases). The V gene's germline CDR1 is SQVTM and CDR2 ANQGSEA. There are 14 residues in the CDR3. Trimming stripped 3 bases from V and 2 bases from J, with 11 bases between. The CDR3 DNA reads TGCAGCGTTGAGAGGGCGAGGGCCTACAATGAGCAGTTCTTC. It yields the protein CSVERARAYNEQFF.